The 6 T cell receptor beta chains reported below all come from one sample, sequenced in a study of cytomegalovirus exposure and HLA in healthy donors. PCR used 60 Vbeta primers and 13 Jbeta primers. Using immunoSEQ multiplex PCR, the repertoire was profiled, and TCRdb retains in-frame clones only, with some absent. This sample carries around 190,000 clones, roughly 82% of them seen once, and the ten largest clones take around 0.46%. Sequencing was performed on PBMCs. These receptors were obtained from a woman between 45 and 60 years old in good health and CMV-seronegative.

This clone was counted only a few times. The CDR3, as DNA: TGTGCCAGCAGTAAGGGGGTGCGGGAGACCCAGTACTTC. It translates to CASSKGVRETQYF. J is TRBJ2-5 and V is TRBV4-2; D is perhaps TRBD1 (6 bases). Trimming took 6 bases from V and 5 from J, leaving 13 bases between them. Germline lookup yields CDR1 LGHNA and CDR2 YNFKEQ. The CDR3 runs to 13 residues.

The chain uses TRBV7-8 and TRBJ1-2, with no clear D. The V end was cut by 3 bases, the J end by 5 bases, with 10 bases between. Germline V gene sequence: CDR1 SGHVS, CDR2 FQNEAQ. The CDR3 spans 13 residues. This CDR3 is CASSFLEQYGYTF. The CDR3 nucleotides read TGTGCCAGCAGCTTTTTAGAACAGTATGGCTACACCTTC.

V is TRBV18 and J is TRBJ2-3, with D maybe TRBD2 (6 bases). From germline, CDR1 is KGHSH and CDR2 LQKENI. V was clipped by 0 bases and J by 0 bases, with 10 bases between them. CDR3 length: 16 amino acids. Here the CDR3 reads CASSPPRGSSTDTQYF. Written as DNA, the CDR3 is TGTGCCAGCTCACCACCGCGGGGATCTAGCACAGATACGCAGTATTTT.

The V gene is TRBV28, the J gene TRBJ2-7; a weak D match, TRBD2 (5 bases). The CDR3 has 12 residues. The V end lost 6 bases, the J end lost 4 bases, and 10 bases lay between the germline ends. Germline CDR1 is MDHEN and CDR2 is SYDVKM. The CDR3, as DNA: TGTGCCAGCAGCCCAGACTATTACGAGCAGTACTTC. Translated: CASSPDYYEQYF.

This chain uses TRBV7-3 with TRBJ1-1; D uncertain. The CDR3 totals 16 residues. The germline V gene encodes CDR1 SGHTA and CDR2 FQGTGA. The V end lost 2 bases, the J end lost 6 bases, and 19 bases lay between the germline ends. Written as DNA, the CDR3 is TGTGCCAGCAGCTTATTGAGAGTGCGGCTGTTCGCTGAAGCTTTCTTT. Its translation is CASSLLRVRLFAEAFF.

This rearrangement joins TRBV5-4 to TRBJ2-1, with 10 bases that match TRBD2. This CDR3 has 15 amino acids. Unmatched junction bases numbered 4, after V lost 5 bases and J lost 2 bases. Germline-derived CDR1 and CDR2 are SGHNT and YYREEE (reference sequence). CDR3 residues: CASRRAGGTYNEQFF. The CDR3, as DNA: TGTGCCAGCAGGAGAGCGGGGGGGACCTACAATGAGCAGTTCTTC.